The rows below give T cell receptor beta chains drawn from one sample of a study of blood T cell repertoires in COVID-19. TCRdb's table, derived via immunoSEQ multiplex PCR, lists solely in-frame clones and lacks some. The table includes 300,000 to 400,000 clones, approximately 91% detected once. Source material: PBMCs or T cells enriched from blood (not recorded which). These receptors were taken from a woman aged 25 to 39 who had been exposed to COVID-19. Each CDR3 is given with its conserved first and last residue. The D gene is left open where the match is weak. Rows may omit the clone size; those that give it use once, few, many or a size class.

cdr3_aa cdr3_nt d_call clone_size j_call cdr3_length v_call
CASSQEFGGTGAGANVLTF TGTGCCAGCAGCCAAGAATTCGGGGGGACAGGGGCAGGGGCCAACGTCCTGACTTTC TRBD1 . TRBJ2-6 19 TRBV3-1/TRBV3-2
CASSTQVNYGYTF TGTGCCAGCAGTACACAGGTTAACTATGGCTACACCTTC . . TRBJ1-2 13 TRBV6-5
CASRVYGGNYGYTF TGTGCCAGTAGAGTTTACGGGGGGAACTATGGCTACACCTTC . . TRBJ1-2 14 TRBV19
CASSQFANPRDGYTF TGCGCCAGCAGTCAGTTCGCAAATCCCAGGGATGGCTACACCTTC . . TRBJ1-2 15 TRBV4-3
CARSLARGGITDTQYF TGTGCCAGAAGCTTAGCACGGGGGGGGATCACAGATACGCAGTATTTT . . TRBJ2-3 16 TRBV7-5
CAWSPGQGNTIYF TGTGCCTGGTCCCCGGGACAAGGAAACACCATATATTTT . . TRBJ1-3 13 TRBV30
CASSLGWNTEAFF TGCGCCAGCAGCCTCGGTTGGAACACTGAAGCTTTCTTT . . TRBJ1-1 13 TRBV5-1
CASSLSGGLIGTEAFF TGTGCCAGCAGCTTGTCGGGGGGGCTTATAGGCACTGAAGCTTTCTTT . . TRBJ1-1 16 TRBV5-5
CASRTSGGGYNEQFF TGTGCCAGTAGAACGTCTGGCGGGGGTTACAATGAGCAGTTCTTC TRBD2 . TRBJ2-1 15 TRBV19
CAISERSGRPEAFF TGTGCCATCAGTGAGAGGTCAGGGCGGCCTGAAGCTTTCTTT . . TRBJ1-1 14 TRBV10-3
CASSQQWRDGYEQYF TGCGCCAGCAGCCAACAGTGGCGGGACGGCTACGAGCAGTACTTC . . TRBJ2-7 15 TRBV4-1
CASSGRQGASTGYTF TGTGCCAGCAGCGGAAGACAGGGGGCTTCAACCGGCTACACCTTC TRBD1 . TRBJ1-2 15 TRBV9
CASSLAGTYSYEQYF TGTGCCAGCAGCTTAGCCGGGACATACTCCTACGAGCAGTACTTC . . TRBJ2-7 15 TRBV7-9
CAWRGQGNYEQYF TGTGCCTGGAGGGGACAGGGGAACTACGAGCAGTACTTC TRBD1 . TRBJ2-7 13 TRBV30
CASSYSRGGNEKLFF TGTGCCAGCAGTTACTCGAGAGGGGGCAATGAAAAACTGTTTTTT TRBD1 . TRBJ1-4 15 TRBV6-5
CASSPGKLFF TGTGCCAGCAGCCCAGGGAAACTGTTTTTT . once TRBJ1-4 10 TRBV7-9
CASSSRAIAGGSETQYF TGTGCCAGCAGCTCACGAGCGATAGCGGGGGGATCAGAGACCCAGTACTTC TRBD2 . TRBJ2-5 17 TRBV9
CASSQEYSSNSPLHF TGTGCCAGCAGCCAAGAGTACAGTAGTAATTCACCCCTCCACTTT . . TRBJ1-6 15 TRBV3-1/TRBV3-2
CASSSSDSYNQPQHF TGTGCCAGCAGCTCCTCGGACAGCTACAATCAGCCCCAGCATTTT . . TRBJ1-5 15 TRBV7-9
CASSLDGGGLGNTIYF TGTGCCAGCAGCTTGGATGGAGGAGGGTTGGGAAACACCATATATTTT . . TRBJ1-3 16 TRBV5-6
CASSSRGQGYAGYTF TGTGCCAGCAGTTCCCGGGGACAGGGGTATGCTGGCTACACCTTC TRBD1 . TRBJ1-2 15 TRBV27
CASSSGQTNTEAFF TGCGCCAGCAGTTCCGGTCAAACTAACACTGAAGCTTTCTTT . . TRBJ1-1 14 TRBV5-1
CATSRVKTDYSNQPQHF TGTGCCACCAGCAGAGTTAAAACAGATTATAGCAATCAGCCCCAGCATTTT . . TRBJ1-5 17 TRBV15
CASSDWAGGPKQFF TGTGCCAGCAGTGATTGGGCGGGGGGGCCTAAGCAGTTCTTC TRBD2 . TRBJ2-1 14 TRBV6-1
CASSDRDRPTYEQYF TGTGCCAGCAGCGACCGGGACAGGCCGACCTACGAGCAGTACTTC TRBD1 . TRBJ2-7 15 TRBV9